This TCR beta chain was sequenced in a study of shared clonotypes between healthy human individuals. The study, taken as a whole, reports: With a few donors compared, approximately 5.5% of naive CD4 clonotypes were shared.

Of note for this clone: Its antigen is currently unknown.

CDR3 length: 12 amino acids. Germline CDR1 and CDR2: SQVTM and ANQGSEA. Trimming took 4 bases from V and 8 from J, leaving 14 bases between them. Here immunoSEQ multiplex PCR was the method, and the copy in TCRdb shows in-frame clones only, minus some. The sample includes over a million clones, 70% to 80% of them seen just once. The source of this sequence is a man in his late teens or twenties in good health. Some clones in this sample may be carry-over from other donors' samples. J is TRBJ1-1 and V is TRBV29-1; unclear D gene. The specimen sequenced was memory CD4+ T cells from PBMCs. Subset denoted: CD45RA-negative fraction. The CDR3 loop reads CSVAFGDREAFF. The CDR3 DNA sequence: TGCAGCGTTGCGTTCGGGGATCGGGAAGCTTTCTTT. The whole variable domain, remainder taken from reference TRBV29-1 and TRBJ1-1, is SAVISQKPSRDICQRGTSLTIQCQVDSQVTMMFWYRQQPGQSLTLIATANQGSEATYESGFVIDKFPISRPNLTFSTLTVSNMSPEDSSIYLCSVAFGDREAFFGQGTRLTVV.